This T cell receptor (beta chain) was profiled in a study of shared clonotypes between healthy human individuals. The germline gives CDR1 MGHRA, CDR2 YSYEKL. Trimming cost V 4 bases and J 7 bases; bases outside gene matches: 17. This CDR3 is built from 18 residues. Method: immunoSEQ multiplex PCR; TCRdb's copy keeps in-frame clones and lacks some. The repertoire includes roughly 1 million clones, about three quarters of them detected once, and less than 1.5% sits in the top ten. This receptor was identified in a man aged 18 to 29 in good health. This chain links TRBV4-1 with TRBJ2-5; 11 nucleotides align to TRBD1. The sample consisted of memory CD4+ T cells sorted from blood. Subset denoted: CD45RA-negative fraction. The chain's CDR3 is CASSLWTGGLGNRGTQYF. Written as DNA, the CDR3 is TGCGCCAGCAGCCTCTGGACAGGGGGCTTAGGGAATCGAGGGACCCAGTACTTC.